This T cell receptor (beta chain) comes out of a study of T cells in Graves' hyperthyroidism and ophthalmopathy. Uncontrolled infections, other autoimmune diseases, pregnancy or lactation led to exclusion of patients. Thyroid ultrasound and orbital computed tomography, with clinical symptoms and serum thyroxine and TRAb, informed diagnoses. PBMCs were derived from 10 ml fresh peripheral blood. Template material for amplifying TCR beta CDR3 regions consisted of RNA transcripts. The HTBI primer set was used in a first-round RT-PCR of the TCR CDR3. TCRdb re-called the multiplex PCR reads through MiXCR, storing one row per CDR3 protein. Among about 640,000 distinct CDR3 sequences, roughly 15% were seen once, and the ten largest hold approximately 12%. As for this clonotype: What it binds is not known.

There are 19 residues in the CDR3. V was clipped by 4 bases and J by 0 bases; unmatched bases: 14. Germline assignment: CDR1 SGHDN and CDR2 FVKESK. Study-level results: Blood samples included most of the expanded thyroid clonotypes exceeding 0.001.

The sequencing sample was made of blood. The TCR comes from a woman in her forties or fifties with Graves' ophthalmopathy. The V and J genes are TRBV14 and TRBJ2-1; 8 bases fit TRBD2. This chain's CDR3 is CASSLGGPGGLSSYNEQFF. The CDR3 DNA is TGTGCCAGCAGCCTAGGAGGGCCGGGAGGGCTGAGCTCCTACAATGAGCAGTTCTTC.